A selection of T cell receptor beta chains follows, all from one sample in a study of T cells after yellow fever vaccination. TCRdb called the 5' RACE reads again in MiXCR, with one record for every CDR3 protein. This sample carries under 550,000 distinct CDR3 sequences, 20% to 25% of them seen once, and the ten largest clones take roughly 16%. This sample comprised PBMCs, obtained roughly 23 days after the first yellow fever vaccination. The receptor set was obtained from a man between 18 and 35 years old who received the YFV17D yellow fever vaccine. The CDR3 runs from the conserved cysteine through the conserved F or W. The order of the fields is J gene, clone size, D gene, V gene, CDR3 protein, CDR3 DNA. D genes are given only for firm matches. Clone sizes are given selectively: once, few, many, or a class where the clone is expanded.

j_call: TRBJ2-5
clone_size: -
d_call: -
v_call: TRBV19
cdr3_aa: CACSTGREQETQYF
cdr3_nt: TGTGCCTGTAGTACCGGACGGGAACAAGAGACCCAGTACTTC

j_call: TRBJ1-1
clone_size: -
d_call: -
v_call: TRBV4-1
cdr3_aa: CASSQEDTVTAEAFF
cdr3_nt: TGCGCCAGCAGCCAAGAGGACACGGTCACTGCCGAAGCTTTCTTT

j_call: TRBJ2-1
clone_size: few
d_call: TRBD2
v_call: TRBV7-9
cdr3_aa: CASSSGGAYEQFF
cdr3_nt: TGTGCCAGCAGCTCCGGGGGGGCATATGAGCAGTTCTTC

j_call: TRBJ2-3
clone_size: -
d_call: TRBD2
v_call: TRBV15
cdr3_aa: CATSREVTSGHTQYF
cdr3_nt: TGTGCCACCAGCAGAGAAGTGACTAGCGGGCATACGCAGTATTTT

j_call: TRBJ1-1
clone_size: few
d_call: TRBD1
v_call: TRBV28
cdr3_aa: CASSPGTGYTEAFF
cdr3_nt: TGTGCCAGCAGTCCAGGGACAGGGTACACTGAAGCTTTCTTT

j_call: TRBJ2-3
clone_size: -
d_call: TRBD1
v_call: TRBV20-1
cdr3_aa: CSAPDRGPDTQYF
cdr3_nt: TGCAGTGCCCCCGACAGGGGCCCAGATACGCAGTATTTT

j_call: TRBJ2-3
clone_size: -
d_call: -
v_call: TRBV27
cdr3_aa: CASSLYGRDTQYF
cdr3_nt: TGTGCCAGCAGTTTATACGGGCGAGATACGCAGTATTTT

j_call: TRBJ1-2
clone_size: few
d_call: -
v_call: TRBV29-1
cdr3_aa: CSVATFYGYTF
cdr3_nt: TGCAGCGTTGCTACTTTCTATGGCTACACCTTC

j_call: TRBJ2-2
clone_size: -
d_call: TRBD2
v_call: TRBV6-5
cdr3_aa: CASSYAGVSAGELFF
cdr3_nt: TGTGCCAGCAGTTACGCGGGGGTCTCTGCCGGGGAGCTGTTTTTT

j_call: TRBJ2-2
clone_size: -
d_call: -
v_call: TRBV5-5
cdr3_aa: CASSPRGTTPTGELFF
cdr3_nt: TGTGCCAGCAGCCCAAGGGGGACCACACCCACCGGGGAGCTGTTTTTT

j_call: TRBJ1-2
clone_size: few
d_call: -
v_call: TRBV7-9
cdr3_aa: CASSSALGFNYGYTF
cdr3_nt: TGTGCCAGCAGCTCCGCGTTGGGCTTTAACTATGGCTACACCTTC

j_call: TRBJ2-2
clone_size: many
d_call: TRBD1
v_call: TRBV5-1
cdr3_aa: CASSVGQGGIGELFF
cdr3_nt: TGCGCCAGCAGCGTGGGACAGGGAGGGATCGGGGAGCTGTTTTTT

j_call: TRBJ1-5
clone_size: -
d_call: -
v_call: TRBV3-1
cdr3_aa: CASSHNPAGGNQPQHF
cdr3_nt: TGTGCCAGCAGCCATAACCCCGCCGGGGGCAATCAGCCCCAGCATTTT

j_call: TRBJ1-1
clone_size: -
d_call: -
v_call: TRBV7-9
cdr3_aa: CASSFQIRQEAFF
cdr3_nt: TGTGCCAGCAGCTTCCAGATACGACAGGAAGCTTTCTTT

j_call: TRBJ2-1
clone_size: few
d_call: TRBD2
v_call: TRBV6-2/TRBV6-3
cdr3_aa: CASTETSGGDGNEQFF
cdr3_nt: TGTGCCAGCACCGAGACTAGCGGGGGGGATGGTAATGAGCAGTTCTTC

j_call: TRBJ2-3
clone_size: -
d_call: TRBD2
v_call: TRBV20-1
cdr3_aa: CSARDPKRGGTDTQYF
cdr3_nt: TGCAGTGCTAGAGATCCCAAGCGGGGGGGCACAGATACGCAGTATTTT

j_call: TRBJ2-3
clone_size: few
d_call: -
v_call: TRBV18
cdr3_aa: CASSPAPDTQYF
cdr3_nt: TGTGCCAGCTCACCGGCCCCCGATACGCAGTATTTT

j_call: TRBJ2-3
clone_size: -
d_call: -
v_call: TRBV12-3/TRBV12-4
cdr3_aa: CASKSWHLGDTQYF
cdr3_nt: TGTGCCAGCAAGTCTTGGCATCTCGGAGATACGCAGTATTTT

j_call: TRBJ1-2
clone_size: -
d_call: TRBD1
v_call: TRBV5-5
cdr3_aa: CASSGRGTGSFGYTF
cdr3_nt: TGTGCCAGCAGCGGCCGTGGGACAGGGAGCTTTGGCTACACCTTC